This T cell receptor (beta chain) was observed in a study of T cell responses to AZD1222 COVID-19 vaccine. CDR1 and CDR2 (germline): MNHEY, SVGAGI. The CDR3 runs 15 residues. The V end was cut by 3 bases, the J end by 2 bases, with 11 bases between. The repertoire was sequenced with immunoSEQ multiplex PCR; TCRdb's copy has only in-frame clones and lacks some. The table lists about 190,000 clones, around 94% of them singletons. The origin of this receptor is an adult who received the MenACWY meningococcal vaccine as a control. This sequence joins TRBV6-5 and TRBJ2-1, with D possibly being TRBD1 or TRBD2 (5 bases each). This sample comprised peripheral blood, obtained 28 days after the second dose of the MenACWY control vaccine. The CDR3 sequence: CASSYRRGTYNEQFF. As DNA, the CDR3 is TGTGCCAGCAGTTATCGACGGGGCACCTACAATGAGCAGTTCTTC.